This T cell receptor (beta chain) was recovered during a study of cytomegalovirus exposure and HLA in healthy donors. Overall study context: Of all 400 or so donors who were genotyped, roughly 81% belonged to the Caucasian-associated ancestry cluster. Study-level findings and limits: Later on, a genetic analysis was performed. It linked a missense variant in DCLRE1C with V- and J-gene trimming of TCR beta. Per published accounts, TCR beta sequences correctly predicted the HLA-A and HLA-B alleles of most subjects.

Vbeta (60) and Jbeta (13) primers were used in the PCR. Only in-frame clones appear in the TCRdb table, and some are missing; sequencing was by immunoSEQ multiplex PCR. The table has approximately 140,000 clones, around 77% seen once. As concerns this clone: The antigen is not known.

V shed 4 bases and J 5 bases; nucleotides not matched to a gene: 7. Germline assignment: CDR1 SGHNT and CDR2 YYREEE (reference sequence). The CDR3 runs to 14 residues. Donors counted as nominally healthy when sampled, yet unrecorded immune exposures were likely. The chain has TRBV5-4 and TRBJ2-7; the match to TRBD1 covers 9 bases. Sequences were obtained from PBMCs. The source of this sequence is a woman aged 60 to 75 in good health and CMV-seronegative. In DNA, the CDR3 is TGTGCCAGCAGCCTACAGGGGGCGGGCCACGAGCAGTACTTC. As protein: CASSLQGAGHEQYF. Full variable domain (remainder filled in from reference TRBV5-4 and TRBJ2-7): ETGVTQSPTHLIKTRGQQVTLRCSSQSGHNTVSWYQQALGQGPQFIFQYYREEENGRGNFPPRFSGLQFPNYSSELNVNALELDDSALYLCASSLQGAGHEQYFGPGTRLTVT.